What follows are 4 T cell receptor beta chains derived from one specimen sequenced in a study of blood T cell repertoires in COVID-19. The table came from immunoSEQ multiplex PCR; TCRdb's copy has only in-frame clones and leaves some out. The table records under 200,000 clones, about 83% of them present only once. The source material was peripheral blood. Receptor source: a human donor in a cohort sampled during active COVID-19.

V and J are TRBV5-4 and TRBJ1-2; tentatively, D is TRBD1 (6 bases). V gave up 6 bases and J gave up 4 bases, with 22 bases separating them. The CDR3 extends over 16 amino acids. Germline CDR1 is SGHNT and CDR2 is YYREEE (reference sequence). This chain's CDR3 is CASTLGGAPFSYGYTF. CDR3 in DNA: TGTGCCAGCACCCTGGGGGGGGCCCCGTTTAGCTATGGCTACACCTTC.

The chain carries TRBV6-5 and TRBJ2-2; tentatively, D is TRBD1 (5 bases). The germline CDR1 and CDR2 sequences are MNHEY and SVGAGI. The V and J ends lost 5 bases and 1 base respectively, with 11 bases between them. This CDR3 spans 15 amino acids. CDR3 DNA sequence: TGTGCCAGCAGTAGAAGACAGCGGAACACCGGGGAGCTGTTTTTT. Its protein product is CASSRRQRNTGELFF.

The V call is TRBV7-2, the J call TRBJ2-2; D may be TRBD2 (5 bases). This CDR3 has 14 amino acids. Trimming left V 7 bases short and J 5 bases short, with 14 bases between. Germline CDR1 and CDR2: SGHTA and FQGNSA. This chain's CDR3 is CASNPASGTGELFF. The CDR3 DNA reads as TGTGCCAGCAACCCCGCAAGCGGAACCGGGGAGCTGTTTTTT.

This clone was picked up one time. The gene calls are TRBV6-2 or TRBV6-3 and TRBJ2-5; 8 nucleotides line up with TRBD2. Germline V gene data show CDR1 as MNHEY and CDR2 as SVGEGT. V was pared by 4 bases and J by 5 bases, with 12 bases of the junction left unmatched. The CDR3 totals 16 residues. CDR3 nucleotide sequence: TGTGCCAGCAGTTCCCATATCGGGAGGGTTCAGGAGACCCAGTACTTC. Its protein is CASSSHIGRVQETQYF.